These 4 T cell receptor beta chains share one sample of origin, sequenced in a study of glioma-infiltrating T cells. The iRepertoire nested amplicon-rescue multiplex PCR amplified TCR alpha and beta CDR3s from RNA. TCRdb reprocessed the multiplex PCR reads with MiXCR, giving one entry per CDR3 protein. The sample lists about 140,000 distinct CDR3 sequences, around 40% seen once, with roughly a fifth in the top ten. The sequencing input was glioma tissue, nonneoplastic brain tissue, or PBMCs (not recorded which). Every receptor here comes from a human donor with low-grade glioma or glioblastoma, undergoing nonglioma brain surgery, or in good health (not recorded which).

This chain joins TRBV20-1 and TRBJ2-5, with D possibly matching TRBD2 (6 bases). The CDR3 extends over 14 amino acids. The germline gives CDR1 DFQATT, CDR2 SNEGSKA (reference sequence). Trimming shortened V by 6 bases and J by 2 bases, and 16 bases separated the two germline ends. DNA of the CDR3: TGCAGTGCCGTCGGGGGTACCCTTCAAGAGACCCAGTACTTC. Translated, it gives CSAVGGTLQETQYF.

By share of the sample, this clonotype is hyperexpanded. The CDR3 DNA reads TGCAGTGCTATTCTTCCAATAGGGCGACAAGAGACCCAGTACTTC. Its translation: CSAILPIGRQETQYF. The chain joins TRBV20-1 to TRBJ2-5, with D unresolved. Per the germline V gene, CDR1 is DFQATT and CDR2 is SNEGSKA (reference sequence). The V end was cut by 4 bases, the J end by 2 bases, with 17 bases between. There are 15 residues in the CDR3.

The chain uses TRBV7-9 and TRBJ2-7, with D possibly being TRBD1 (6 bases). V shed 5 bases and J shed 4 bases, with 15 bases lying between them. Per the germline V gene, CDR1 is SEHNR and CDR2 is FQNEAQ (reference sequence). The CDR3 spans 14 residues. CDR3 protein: CASSRTGFGYEQYF. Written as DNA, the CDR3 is TGTGCCAGCAGCCGCACAGGGTTTGGTTACGAGCAGTACTTC. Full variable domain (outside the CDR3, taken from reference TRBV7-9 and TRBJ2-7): DTGVSQNPRHKITKRGQNVTFRCDPISEHNRLYWYRQTLGQGPEFLTYFQNEAQLEKSRLLSDRFSAERPKGSFSTLEIQRTEQGDSAMYLCASSRTGFGYEQYFGPGTRLTVT.

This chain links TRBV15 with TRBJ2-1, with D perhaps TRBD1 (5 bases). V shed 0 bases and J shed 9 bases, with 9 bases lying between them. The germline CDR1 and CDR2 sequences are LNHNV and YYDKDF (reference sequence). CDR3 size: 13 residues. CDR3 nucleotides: TGTGCCACCAGCAGAGAAGAAGGGGCTGAGCAGTTCTTC. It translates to CATSREEGAEQFF.